These T cell receptor beta chains were read from a single sample in a study of T cells in Graves' hyperthyroidism and ophthalmopathy. TCRdb recomputed calls from the multiplex PCR reads with MiXCR, one row per CDR3 protein. Here the sample spans 400,000 to 600,000 distinct CDR3 sequences, 15% to 20% being singletons. Input material: blood. Receptors originate from a woman in her 30s with Graves' ophthalmopathy. Both conserved end residues are part of each CDR3. The order of the fields is V gene, clone size, J gene, D gene, CDR3 DNA, CDR3 protein. A D gene is named only where the DNA matches it firmly. Some rows have no size entry. The others give once, few or many, or a class for an expanded clone.

v_call: TRBV29-1; clone_size: -; j_call: TRBJ2-7; d_call: TRBD1; cdr3_nt: TGCAGCGTTGCCCTTCTACAGGGGGTACAGGAGCAGTACTTC; cdr3_aa: CSVALLQGVQEQYF
v_call: TRBV20-1; clone_size: -; j_call: TRBJ2-5; d_call: TRBD1; cdr3_nt: TGCAGTGCTAGAGTGCCCTACAGGGGTAGACAGACCCAGTACTTC; cdr3_aa: CSARVPYRGRQTQYF
v_call: TRBV6-5; clone_size: -; j_call: TRBJ2-7; d_call: TRBD1; cdr3_nt: TGTGCCAGCAGTTACTTACGGACAGGGGTATGGGAGCAGTACTTC; cdr3_aa: CASSYLRTGVWEQYF
v_call: TRBV7-8; clone_size: few; j_call: TRBJ1-1; d_call: TRBD1; cdr3_nt: TGTGCCAGCAGCTTTAACAGGGGGCAGCCTGGGAACACTGAAGCTTTCTTT; cdr3_aa: CASSFNRGQPGNTEAFF
v_call: TRBV9; clone_size: few; j_call: TRBJ1-1; d_call: -; cdr3_nt: TGTGCCAGCAGCGGGTTTGGGAACACTGAAGCTTTCTTT; cdr3_aa: CASSGFGNTEAFF
v_call: TRBV19; clone_size: -; j_call: TRBJ1-4; d_call: -; cdr3_nt: TGTGCCAGTAGTACGCAGAGGACGGATAATGAAAAACTGTTTTTT; cdr3_aa: CASSTQRTDNEKLFF
v_call: TRBV12-3/TRBV12-4; clone_size: many; j_call: TRBJ2-3; d_call: TRBD2; cdr3_nt: TGTGCCAGCAGTATTAGCGGGGCTACAGATACGCAGTATTTT; cdr3_aa: CASSISGATDTQYF
v_call: TRBV5-6; clone_size: many; j_call: TRBJ2-1; d_call: TRBD2; cdr3_nt: TGTGCCAGCACCCCGGGACTAGCGGGAGGGATAGCCTATGGGAATGAGCAGTTCTTC; cdr3_aa: CASTPGLAGGIAYGNEQFF
v_call: TRBV5-4; clone_size: -; j_call: TRBJ2-5; d_call: TRBD1; cdr3_nt: TGTGCCAGCAGCCCGGACAGGGGGCTGGCCCAAGAGACCCAGTACTTC; cdr3_aa: CASSPDRGLAQETQYF
v_call: TRBV6-1; clone_size: few; j_call: TRBJ2-7; d_call: TRBD2; cdr3_nt: TGTGCCAGCAGTGGGACTAGCTCGTTCGAGCAGTACTTC; cdr3_aa: CASSGTSSFEQYF
v_call: TRBV28; clone_size: many; j_call: TRBJ2-3; d_call: -; cdr3_nt: TGTGCCAGCAGTTTGAGGGGGGCAGATACGCAGTATTTT; cdr3_aa: CASSLRGADTQYF
v_call: TRBV20-1; clone_size: -; j_call: TRBJ2-1; d_call: -; cdr3_nt: TGCAGTGCTAGAGAGTTACGGAGGAACAATGAGCAGTTCTTC; cdr3_aa: CSARELRRNNEQFF
v_call: TRBV19; clone_size: -; j_call: TRBJ2-7; d_call: TRBD1; cdr3_nt: TGTGCCAGTAGCCCGACAGGGACAGTCGGCGGCGAGCAGTACTTC; cdr3_aa: CASSPTGTVGGEQYF
v_call: TRBV4-1; clone_size: -; j_call: TRBJ2-3; d_call: TRBD2; cdr3_nt: TGCGCCAGCAGCCAAGTTACTAGCGGGAGTAGGACAGATACGCAGTATTTT; cdr3_aa: CASSQVTSGSRTDTQYF
v_call: TRBV7-9; clone_size: few; j_call: TRBJ1-6; d_call: TRBD1; cdr3_nt: TGTGCCAGCAGCTTACCGGACAGGGGGAATTCACCCCTCCACTTT; cdr3_aa: CASSLPDRGNSPLHF
v_call: TRBV24-1; clone_size: few; j_call: TRBJ2-2; d_call: -; cdr3_nt: TGTGCCACCCAGGTTCCGAACACCGGGGAGCTGTTTTTT; cdr3_aa: CATQVPNTGELFF
v_call: TRBV20-1; clone_size: many; j_call: TRBJ1-5; d_call: -; cdr3_nt: TGCAGTGCTAGAGGGGGTACACCGGCGGGCTTCGGCGGCAATCAGCCCCAGCATTTT; cdr3_aa: CSARGGTPAGFGGNQPQHF
v_call: TRBV10-3; clone_size: -; j_call: TRBJ2-1; d_call: TRBD2; cdr3_nt: TGTGCCATCAGTGAAGTTAGCGGGAACTACAATGAGCAGTTCTTC; cdr3_aa: CAISEVSGNYNEQFF
v_call: TRBV6-1; clone_size: -; j_call: TRBJ2-7; d_call: -; cdr3_nt: TGTGCCAGCAGCCTGGTGTCAGGTAACTCCTACGAGCAGTACTTC; cdr3_aa: CASSLVSGNSYEQYF
v_call: TRBV30; clone_size: many; j_call: TRBJ2-7; d_call: -; cdr3_nt: TGTGCCTGGAGCTTGGGCTTAAGGGGCGAGCAGTACTTC; cdr3_aa: CAWSLGLRGEQYF
v_call: TRBV6-1; clone_size: few; j_call: TRBJ2-2; d_call: -; cdr3_nt: TGTGCCAGCAGGAAGGGGACCGGGGAGCTGTTTTTT; cdr3_aa: CASRKGTGELFF
v_call: TRBV28; clone_size: -; j_call: TRBJ2-2; d_call: TRBD2; cdr3_nt: TGTGCCAGCGCCCTAGCGGGAGTCCGGGAGCTGTTTTTT; cdr3_aa: CASALAGVRELFF
v_call: TRBV2; clone_size: few; j_call: TRBJ1-2; d_call: -; cdr3_nt: TGTGCCAGCAGTGAAAGCCGGGGTGACTATGGCTACACCTTC; cdr3_aa: CASSESRGDYGYTF